This TCR beta chain was recovered during a study of blood T cell repertoires in COVID-19. About the research overall: The samples span acute and convalescent COVID-19 from the United States, Italy and Spain. The analysed material was cDNA or gDNA that came from T cells, B-cell-depleted T cells, or PBMCs.

Germline-derived CDR1 and CDR2 are SNHLY and FYNNEI. CDR3 length equals 16 residues. V shed 1 base and J shed 0 bases, with 10 bases lying between them. Authors' data handling: Reference gene primer amplification in the assay estimated nucleated cell counts. Some clones are missing from TCRdb's copy, which holds only in-frame ones; the method was immunoSEQ multiplex PCR. That table supplies the V and J calls and clone size; D and trimming were determined from the DNA. The repertoire holds 55,000 to 75,000 clones, with about 78% as singletons. The clonotype comes from a man older than 75 with active or convalescent COVID-19. This chain connects TRBV2 to TRBJ1-3; D is unclear. Sequencing was done on a sample of peripheral blood. The CDR3 DNA is TGTGCCAGCAGTGAAGAGGCAGGCTACTCTGGAAACACCATATATTTT. Translation gives CASSEEAGYSGNTIYF.